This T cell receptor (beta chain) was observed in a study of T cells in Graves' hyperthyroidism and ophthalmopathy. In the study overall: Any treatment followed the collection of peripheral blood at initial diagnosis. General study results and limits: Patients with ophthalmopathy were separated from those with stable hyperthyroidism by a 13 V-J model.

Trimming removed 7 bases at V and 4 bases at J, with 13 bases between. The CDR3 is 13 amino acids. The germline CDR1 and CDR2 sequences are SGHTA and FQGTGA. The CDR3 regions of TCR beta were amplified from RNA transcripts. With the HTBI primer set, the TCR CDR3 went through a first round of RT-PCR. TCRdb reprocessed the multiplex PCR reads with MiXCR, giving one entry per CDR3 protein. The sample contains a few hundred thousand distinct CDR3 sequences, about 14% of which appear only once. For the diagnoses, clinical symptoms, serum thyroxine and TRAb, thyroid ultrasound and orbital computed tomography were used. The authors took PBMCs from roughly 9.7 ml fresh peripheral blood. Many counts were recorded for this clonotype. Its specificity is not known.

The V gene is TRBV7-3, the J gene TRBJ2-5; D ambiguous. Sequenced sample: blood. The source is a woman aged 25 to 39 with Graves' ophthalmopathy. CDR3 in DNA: TGTGCCAGCACCCACTCGGTGGGAGAGACCCAGTACTTC. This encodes CASTHSVGETQYF.